The source of this TCR beta chain is a study of T cell changes during pregnancy in multiple sclerosis. Sequencing used immunoSEQ multiplex PCR; TCRdb keeps in-frame clones, though not all of them. The data contain about 38,000 clones, 80% to 95% of them seen just once; the ten biggest clones take up under 0.4%. The CDR3 has 12 amino acids. V gave up 7 bases and J gave up 1 base; unmatched junction bases: 1. Germline CDR1 and CDR2: SQVTM and ANQGSEA. The chain couples TRBV29-1 to TRBJ2-7; 10 positions match TRBD1. This TCR was sampled from a female donor in good health, enrolled as a control in a pregnancy study. The sample consisted of CD4+ T cells from peripheral blood mononuclear cells, taken after pregnancy. The CDR3 spells CSAGQGSYEQYF. In DNA, the CDR3 is TGCAGCGCGGGACAGGGGTCCTACGAGCAGTACTTC.